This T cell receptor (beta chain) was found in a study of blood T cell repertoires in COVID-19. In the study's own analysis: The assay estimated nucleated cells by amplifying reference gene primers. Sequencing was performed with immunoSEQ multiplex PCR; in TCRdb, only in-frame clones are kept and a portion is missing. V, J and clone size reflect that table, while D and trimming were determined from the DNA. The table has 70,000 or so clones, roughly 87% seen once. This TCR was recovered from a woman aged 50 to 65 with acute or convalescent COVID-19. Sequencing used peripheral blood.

CDR3 nucleotides: TGCGCCAGCAGCCCGGAGATTAGCGTCTACGAGCAGTACTTC. This encodes CASSPEISVYEQYF. The chain joins TRBV4-3 to TRBJ2-7, with a possible D match to TRBD2 (5 bases). The CDR3 totals 14 residues. Looked up from germline, CDR1 is LGHNA and CDR2 is YSLEER. The V and J ends lost 4 bases and 3 bases respectively, with 13 bases between them.